A selection of T cell receptor beta chains follows, all from one sample in a study of Graves' ophthalmopathy and Graves' hyperthyroidism. TCRdb reprocessed the multiplex PCR reads with MiXCR, giving one entry per CDR3 protein. The repertoire has 600,000 to 950,000 distinct CDR3 sequences, 35% to 50% of them found once; the top ten carry approximately 43%. Sequenced: peripheral blood. These receptors were collected from an adult man with Graves' ophthalmopathy. The CDR3 runs from the conserved cysteine through the conserved F or W. D genes are given only for firm matches. Rows give clone size only sometimes, using once, few, many, or a class for an expanded clone.

D gene | clone size | J gene | V gene | CDR3 protein | CDR3 DNA
TRBD2 | many | TRBJ2-2 | TRBV24-1 | CATSDGLAGGTGELFF | TGTGCCACCAGTGATGGACTAGCGGGAGGAACCGGGGAGCTGTTTTTT
NA | many | TRBJ2-7 | TRBV9 | CASGTEAYEQYF | TGTGCCAGCGGGACTGAGGCCTACGAGCAGTACTTC
TRBD2 | many | TRBJ2-5 | TRBV24-1 | CATSASGGKETQYF | TGTGCCACCAGTGCTTCGGGAGGTAAAGAGACCCAGTACTTC
NA | many | TRBJ2-7 | TRBV7-9 | CASSLAVAEQYF | TGTGCCAGCAGCTTAGCGGTCGCGGAGCAGTACTTC
TRBD1 | NA | TRBJ2-3 | TRBV2 | CASTGADTQYF | TGTGCCTCAACAGGGGCAGATACGCAGTATTTT
NA | many | TRBJ1-2 | TRBV25-1 | CASSEGGPGPYGYTF | TGTGCCAGCAGTGAAGGAGGCCCGGGACCCTATGGCTACACCTTC
TRBD1 | NA | TRBJ1-5 | TRBV24-1 | CATSAGDRGNQPQHF | TGTGCCACCAGTGCAGGGGACAGAGGCAATCAGCCCCAGCATTTT
TRBD2 | many | TRBJ2-5 | TRBV7-8 | CASSRAGRALQETQYF | TGTGCCAGCAGCCGGGCCGGGAGGGCGCTTCAAGAGACCCAGTACTTC
TRBD1 | NA | TRBJ1-1 | TRBV29-1 | CSVSTGGTEAFF | TGCAGCGTTTCGACAGGGGGGACTGAAGCTTTCTTT
NA | few | TRBJ2-7 | TRBV20-1 | CSASRDIYEQYF | TGCAGTGCTTCCAGGGACATCTACGAGCAGTACTTC
TRBD1 | few | TRBJ2-6 | TRBV2 | CASSFRGQGANVLTF | TGTGCCAGCAGTTTCCGGGGACAGGGGGCCAACGTCCTGACTTTC
TRBD1 | once | TRBJ2-3 | TRBV7-9 | CASSRPDRRTDTQYF | TGTGCCAGCAGCCGCCCGGACAGGCGCACAGATACGCAGTATTTT
TRBD1 | NA | TRBJ2-7 | TRBV29-1 | CSVGGQGFYEQYF | TGCAGCGTTGGGGGACAGGGGTTTTACGAGCAGTACTTC
NA | NA | TRBJ2-7 | TRBV10-3 | CASRDGTPYGNGQYF | TGTGCCAGCAGGGACGGGACTCCTTACGGCAACGGGCAGTACTTC
TRBD2 | few | TRBJ2-5 | TRBV6-5 | CASSYVTSGRETQYF | TGTGCCAGCAGTTACGTGACTAGCGGGAGAGAGACCCAGTACTTC
TRBD1 | once | TRBJ1-5 | TRBV4-3 | CASSHPQGGGPYSSQPQHF | TGCGCCAGCAGCCATCCCCAGGGGGGAGGTCCATATAGCAGTCAGCCCCAGCATTTT
TRBD1 | NA | TRBJ1-1 | TRBV25-1 | CASSESRGLNTEAFF | TGTGCCAGCAGTGAATCGAGGGGGCTGAACACTGAAGCTTTCTTT
NA | many | TRBJ1-2 | TRBV20-1 | CSATYGTDYGYTF | TGCAGTGCTACCTACGGGACGGACTATGGCTACACCTTC
TRBD1 | few | TRBJ1-5 | TRBV20-1 | CSAIGTGNQPQHF | TGCAGTGCTATCGGGACAGGCAATCAGCCCCAGCATTTT
TRBD1 | many | TRBJ1-2 | TRBV24-1 | CATSDREGGQGRYGYTF | TGTGCCACCAGTGATCGGGAGGGGGGACAGGGACGCTATGGCTACACCTTC
NA | NA | TRBJ2-7 | TRBV7-8 | CASSLRLGSYEQYF | TGTGCCAGCAGCCTACGACTGGGCTCCTACGAGCAGTACTTC
NA | NA | TRBJ2-7 | TRBV6-6 | CASSYSIGGTYYEQYF | TGTGCCAGCAGTTACTCGATAGGTGGGACCTACTACGAGCAGTACTTC
NA | NA | TRBJ2-6 | TRBV7-3 | CASSQFRDKKHSGANVLTF | TGTGCCAGCAGCCAATTTCGGGACAAGAAACACTCTGGGGCCAACGTCCTGACTTTC
NA | NA | TRBJ2-3 | TRBV29-1 | CSVEADAGWVDTQYF | TGCAGCGTTGAAGCGGACGCGGGATGGGTGGATACGCAGTATTTT
TRBD1 | NA | TRBJ1-5 | TRBV7-2 | CASSQTGLSNQPQHF | TGCGCCAGCAGCCAGACAGGGCTCAGCAATCAGCCCCAGCATTTT
TRBD1 | many | TRBJ2-7 | TRBV29-1 | CSVEVQGISYEQYF | TGCAGCGTTGAAGTACAGGGGATTTCCTACGAGCAGTACTTC
NA | few | TRBJ2-5 | TRBV2 | CASSEVEGGGETQYF | TGTGCCAGCAGTGAAGTAGAGGGAGGGGGCGAGACCCAGTACTTC
NA | few | TRBJ1-1 | TRBV20-1 | CSANGQSMNTEAFF | TGCAGTGCTAATGGACAGTCCATGAACACTGAAGCTTTCTTT